A single sample is the source of the 26 T cell receptor beta chains below, sequenced in a study of blood T cells in healthy people across ages. Together with a sample-barcoded 5' primer, a J-beta primer mix was included in a second PCR lasting about 7 to 12 cycles. TCRdb analysed the 5' RACE reads with MiXCR anew, one entry per CDR3 protein. The sample consists of about 780,000 distinct CDR3 sequences, under 30% of them appearing once. This same sample was also part of a study on T cells of mothers and their children.

The specimen sequenced was blood. The source of these receptors is a boy aged 5-17 years in good health.

The gene calls are TRBV15 and TRBJ2-2, with D possibly being TRBD1 or TRBD2 (5 bases each). With 5 bases removed from V and 9 bases from J, the gap between germline ends came to 13 bases. The CDR3 is 13 residues long. Germline V gene sequence: CDR1 LNHNV, CDR2 YYDKDF (reference sequence). Written as DNA, the CDR3 is TGTGCCACCAGCCAGAGTGGGGGAAGGGAGCTGTTTTTT. Protein: CATSQSGGRELFF.

The V gene is TRBV4-1, the J gene TRBJ2-2; 12 positions match TRBD2. J was trimmed by 5 bases and V by 6 bases; bases with no gene match: 16. The length of the CDR3 is 19 residues. Per germline, CDR1 MGHRA and CDR2 YSYEKL. The DNA of the CDR3 is TGCGCCAGCAGAGAGGGGGCTAGCGGGGGGGCCGTGGGAACCGGGGAGCTGTTTTTT. Its translation: CASREGASGGAVGTGELFF.

The table lists this clonotype with a count of one. V gene TRBV2 combines with J gene TRBJ2-5; TRBD1 matches at 7 bases. The CDR3 has 17 amino acids. Losses at the gene ends were 6 bases for V and 7 bases for J; bases not matched to a gene: 20. CDR1 SNHLY and CDR2 FYNNEI come from the germline V gene. CDR3: CASSAGLLRQGVGTQYF. CDR3 in DNA: TGTGCCAGCAGCGCCGGCCTCCTAAGACAGGGAGTTGGGACCCAGTACTTC.

This clonotype was picked up a small number of times. The J gene is TRBJ1-5, the V gene TRBV27, with D possibly matching TRBD1 (5 bases). The CDR3 length is 17 residues. CDR1 is MNHEY, CDR2 SMNVEV, per germline (reference sequence). Between the trimmed V and J ends, which lost 5 bases and 2 bases, there was a span of 19 bases. This CDR3 is CASSRDGGRYGNQPQHF. CDR3 sequence (DNA): TGTGCCAGCAGTAGGGACGGTGGTCGGTATGGCAATCAGCCCCAGCATTTT.

The J gene is TRBJ1-5, the V gene TRBV20-1; perhaps TRBD1 as D (5 bases). This CDR3 has 13 residues. Germline V lookup: CDR1 DFQATT, CDR2 SNEGSKA (reference sequence). Trimming took 4 bases from V and 3 from J, leaving 10 bases between them. CDR3 DNA sequence: TGCAGTGCTACCAGGGCTAACAATCAGCCCCAGCATTTT. Its translation: CSATRANNQPQHF.

The rearrangement joins TRBV6-5 to TRBJ2-2; 14 bases are a match to TRBD2. After removal of 6 bases from V and 7 bases from J, the junction contained 1 base not matched to a gene. Germline V gives CDR1 MNHEY, CDR2 SVGAGI. The CDR3 extends over 14 amino acids. CDR3 region: CASRGTSGGGELFF. As DNA, the CDR3 is TGTGCCAGCAGGGGGACTAGCGGGGGCGGGGAGCTGTTTTTT.

For the CDR3, the DNA is TGCGCCAGCAGTGAAGGAAGGACAGGGGTGTCGGAGACCCAGTACTTC. Protein product: CASSEGRTGVSETQYF. The chain employs TRBV10-1 and TRBJ2-5; 9 bases match TRBD1. V trimming: 3 bases; J trimming: 5 bases; junction bases outside the gene matches: 10. The CDR3 has 16 residues. The germline V gene encodes CDR1 WNHNN and CDR2 SYGVQD (reference sequence).

This clonotype showed up just a few times. The chain couples TRBV11-1 to TRBJ2-7; D call uncertain. CDR1 SGHAT and CDR2 FQDESV come from the germline V gene (reference sequence). CDR3 length: 17 residues. The V gene lost 0 bases and the J gene lost 1 base, with 16 bases spanning the gap. CDR3 DNA sequence: TGTGCCAGCAGCTTAGCGGCAGAAGTGATCCCGTCCTACGAGCAGTACTTC. It is translated as CASSLAAEVIPSYEQYF.

This sequence joins TRBV27 and TRBJ2-3; 7 bases are a match to TRBD1. CDR1 is MNHEY, CDR2 SMNVEV, per germline (reference sequence). This CDR3 has 16 residues. Trimming cost V 10 bases and J 0 bases; bases outside gene matches: 13. CDR3 protein: CATARQGIASTDTQYF. The DNA for the CDR3 is TGTGCCACCGCTCGACAGGGAATAGCTAGCACAGATACGCAGTATTTT.

The V and J genes are TRBV27 and TRBJ1-6, with TRBD1 as a possible D gene (5 bases). The CDR3 loop spans 16 amino acids. V lost 3 bases and J lost 2, with 11 bases in between. Germline CDR1 MNHEY, CDR2 SMNVEV (reference sequence). The CDR3 DNA is TGTGCCAGCAGTTTTAGACAGCCCGCCTATAATTCACCCCTCCACTTT. Encoded protein: CASSFRQPAYNSPLHF.

This clonotype was recorded only once. At one end the junction does not follow the germline gene, possibly because of a read error. The chain uses TRBV28 and TRBJ2-1, with 7 bases that match TRBD1. This CDR3 is built from 15 residues. CDR1 is MDHEN, CDR2 SYDVKM, per germline. The CDR3 sequence is CASSLGAQGMNGQFF. The CDR3 DNA sequence: TGTGCCAGCAGTTTAGGGGCACAGGGGATGAATGGGCAGTTCTTC.

The chain employs TRBV2 and TRBJ2-5; D is possibly TRBD2 (6 bases). The CDR3 has 13 residues. Trimming removed 5 bases from V and 2 bases from J, with 9 bases in between. CDR1 is SNHLY, CDR2 FYNNEI, per germline. The CDR3 DNA reads as TGTGCCAGCAGTCAGACTAGGCAAGAGACCCAGTACTTC. It specifies CASSQTRQETQYF.

The V call is TRBV29-1, the J call TRBJ2-1; TRBD2 is a possible D gene (6 bases). The CDR3 sequence is 15 residues long. Germline CDR1 SQVTM, CDR2 ANQGSEA. With 7 bases removed from V and 3 bases from J, the gap between germline ends came to 19 bases. DNA for the CDR3: TGCAGCGGTCCAGGACGCCGGGGGAGCTACAATGAGCAGTTCTTC. It yields the protein CSGPGRRGSYNEQFF.

This chain uses TRBV5-1 with TRBJ1-1, with TRBD1 identical over 8 bases. The CDR3 totals 15 residues. With 0 bases clipped from V and 5 bases from J, the junction kept 6 bases outside the gene matches. Germline-derived CDR1 and CDR2 are SGHRS and YFSETQ. The CDR3 loop reads CASSLAGQGETEAFF. CDR3 DNA: TGCGCCAGCAGCTTGGCCGGACAGGGCGAGACTGAAGCTTTCTTT.

This chain connects TRBV7-2 to TRBJ1-5, with D hard to call. V was cut by 5 bases and J by 2 bases, with 7 bases left in between. This CDR3 has 13 amino acids. The germline V gene has CDR1 SGHTA and CDR2 FQGNSA. The CDR3 region is CASSIRGNQPQHF. The CDR3 DNA reads TGTGCCAGCAGCATTAGGGGCAATCAGCCCCAGCATTTT.

The chain combines TRBV12-3 or TRBV12-4 with TRBJ1-6, with 9 bases lining up with TRBD1. Trimming removed 5 bases from V and 7 bases from J; junction bases left unmatched: 9. The CDR3 totals 16 residues. This CDR3 is CASSDRDRAWNSPLHF. The CDR3, as DNA: TGTGCCAGCAGTGACCGGGACAGGGCTTGGAATTCACCCCTCCACTTT.

As concerns this clonotype: At one boundary the junction diverges from the germline segment, which might be a read error. The chain joins TRBV20-1 to TRBJ2-1, with 11 bases aligning to TRBD2. Germline CDR1 and CDR2: DFQATT and SNEGSKA (reference sequence). The CDR3 loop spans 14 amino acids. The CDR3 coding sequence is TGCAGTGCCCCCGGGGGACTAGCGGACAATGGGCAGTTCTTC. Translated: CSAPGGLADNGQFF.

This clonotype was observed a handful of times. This chain joins TRBV29-1 and TRBJ2-3; D is possibly TRBD1 (5 bases). The CDR3 runs to 14 residues. The V gene lost 1 base and the J gene lost 2 bases, with 10 bases spanning the gap. The V gene's germline CDR1 is SQVTM and CDR2 ANQGSEA. CDR3 nucleotides: TGCAGCGTTGAAGGGGGCGGATTCACAGATACGCAGTATTTT. It translates to CSVEGGGFTDTQYF.

This clonotype was recorded a few times. The junction does not match germline at one end; this may be a read error. J is TRBJ1-2 and V is TRBV6-2 or TRBV6-3; perhaps TRBD1 as D (5 bases). The CDR3 totals 13 residues. The V gene's germline CDR1 is MNHEY and CDR2 SVGEGT. The CDR3 loop is CASSYLFRGTFFF. The CDR3 DNA is TGTGCCAGCAGTTACTTGTTCCGGGGCACCTTCTTCTTC.

The chain employs TRBV27 and TRBJ1-5, with D hard to call. CDR3 size: 13 residues. The V end was cut by 3 bases, the J end by 4 bases, with 7 bases between. Germline V gene lookup returns CDR1 MNHEY and CDR2 SMNVEV (reference sequence). The CDR3 coding sequence is TGTGCCAGCAGTTTGAGGAGGAATCAGCCCCAGCATTTT. Amino acid sequence: CASSLRRNQPQHF.

This chain uses TRBV4-1 with TRBJ1-2, with no clear D. The germline gives CDR1 MGHRA, CDR2 YSYEKL. The CDR3 spans 14 residues. V was pared by 1 base and J by 5 bases, with 11 bases between. The CDR3 loop reads CASSQGPGLYGYTF. As DNA, the CDR3 is TGCGCCAGCAGCCAAGGACCGGGATTATATGGCTACACCTTC.

This chain uses TRBV4-1 with TRBJ2-4, with D possibly matching TRBD2 (5 bases). V shed 1 base and J shed 7 bases, with 23 bases lying between them. CDR3 size: 18 residues. Germline V gives CDR1 MGHRA, CDR2 YSYEKL. The CDR3 DNA reads as TGCGCCAGCAGCCAAGTGGGCCGACTCCTACTACCGGGGAACATTCAGTACTTC. As protein: CASSQVGRLLLPGNIQYF.

The V gene is TRBV12-3 or TRBV12-4, the J gene TRBJ2-2; maybe TRBD2 (7 bases). This CDR3 is 14 amino acids long. V lost 7 bases and J 7 bases, leaving 16 bases between the germline ends. CDR3 residues: CASTFGGLSGELFF. CDR3 coding DNA: TGTGCCAGCACCTTCGGGGGGCTGAGCGGGGAGCTGTTTTTT.

This clonotype was seen ten or more times. The J gene is TRBJ2-1, the V gene TRBV7-9; TRBD1 might be the D (6 bases). Trimming shortened V by 2 bases and J by 2 bases, and 10 bases separated the two germline ends. CDR1 SEHNR and CDR2 FQNEAQ come from the germline V gene (reference sequence). There are 15 residues in the CDR3. The CDR3: CASSLQGYTYNEQFF. For the CDR3, the DNA is TGTGCCAGCAGCTTACAGGGGTACACCTACAATGAGCAGTTCTTC.

The chain joins TRBV18 to TRBJ1-2, with 7 bases that match TRBD1. This CDR3 has 16 residues. V was clipped by 1 base and J by 6 bases; unmatched bases: 11. The V gene's germline CDR1 is KGHSH and CDR2 LQKENI. DNA for the CDR3: TGTGCCAGCTCACCACGACAGGGAGTAAGGGTTGATGGCTACACCTTC. Translation: CASSPRQGVRVDGYTF.

The rearrangement uses TRBV10-3 and TRBJ2-3, with D perhaps matching TRBD1 (5 bases). This CDR3 region has 12 residues. The germline V gene encodes CDR1 ENHRY and CDR2 SYGVKD. Trimming pared 8 bases from V and 6 bases from J, leaving 12 bases between. The CDR3 sequence: CAIRQPSDTQYF. CDR3 nucleotide sequence: TGTGCCATCCGACAGCCTAGTGATACGCAGTATTTT.